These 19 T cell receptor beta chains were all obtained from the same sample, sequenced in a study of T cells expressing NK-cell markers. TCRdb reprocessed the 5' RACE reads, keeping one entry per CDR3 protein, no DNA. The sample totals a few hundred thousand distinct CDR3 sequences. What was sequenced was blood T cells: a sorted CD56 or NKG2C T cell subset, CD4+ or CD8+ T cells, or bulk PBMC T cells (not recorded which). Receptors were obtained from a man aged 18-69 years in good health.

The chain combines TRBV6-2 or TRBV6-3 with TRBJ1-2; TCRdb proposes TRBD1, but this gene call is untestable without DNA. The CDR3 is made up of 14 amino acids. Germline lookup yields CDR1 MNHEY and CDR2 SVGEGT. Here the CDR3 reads CASSLQQGNYGYTF.

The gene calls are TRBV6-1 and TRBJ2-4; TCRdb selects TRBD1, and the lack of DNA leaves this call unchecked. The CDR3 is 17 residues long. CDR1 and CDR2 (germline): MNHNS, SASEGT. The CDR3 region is CASSGDGKTFPENIQYF.

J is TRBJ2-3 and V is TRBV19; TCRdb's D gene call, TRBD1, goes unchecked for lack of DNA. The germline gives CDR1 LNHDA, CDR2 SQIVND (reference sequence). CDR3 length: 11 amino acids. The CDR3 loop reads CARRGTDTQYF. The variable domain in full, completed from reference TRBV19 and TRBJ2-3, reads DGGITQSPKYLFRKEGQNVTLSCEQNLNHDAMYWYRQDPGQGLRLIYYSQIVNDFQKGDIAEGYSVSREKKESFPLTVTSAQKNPTAFYLCARRGTDTQYFGPGTRLTVL.

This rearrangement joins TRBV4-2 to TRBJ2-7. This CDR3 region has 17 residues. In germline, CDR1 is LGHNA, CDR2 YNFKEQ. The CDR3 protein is CASSQDFRVGLRGEQYF.

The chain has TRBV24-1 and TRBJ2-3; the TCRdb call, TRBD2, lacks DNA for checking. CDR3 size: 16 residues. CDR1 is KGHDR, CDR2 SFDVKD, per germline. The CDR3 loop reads CATSDPRSGGGDTQYF.

CDR3 protein: CASSTGANYGYTF. The rearrangement joins TRBV5-1 to TRBJ1-2; without DNA, the TCRdb call of TRBD1 cannot be checked. Germline assignment: CDR1 SGHRS and CDR2 YFSETQ. The length of the CDR3 is 13 residues.

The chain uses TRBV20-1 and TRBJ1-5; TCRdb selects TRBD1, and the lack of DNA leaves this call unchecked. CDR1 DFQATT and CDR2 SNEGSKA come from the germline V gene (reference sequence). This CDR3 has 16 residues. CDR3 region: CSASRPTGTGDQPQHF.

CDR3 in amino acids: CASSENSPANQPQHF. The chain recombines TRBV2 with TRBJ1-5. In germline, CDR1 is SNHLY, CDR2 FYNNEI. This CDR3 region has 15 residues.

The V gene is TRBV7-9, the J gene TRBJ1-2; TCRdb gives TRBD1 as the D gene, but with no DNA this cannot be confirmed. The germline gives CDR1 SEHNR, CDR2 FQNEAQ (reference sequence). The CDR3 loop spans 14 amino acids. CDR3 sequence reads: CASSTDRGGYGYTF.

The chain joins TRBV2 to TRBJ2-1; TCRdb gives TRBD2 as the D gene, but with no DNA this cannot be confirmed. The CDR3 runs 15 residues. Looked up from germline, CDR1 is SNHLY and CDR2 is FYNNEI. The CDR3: CASSGQRGGGNEQFF.

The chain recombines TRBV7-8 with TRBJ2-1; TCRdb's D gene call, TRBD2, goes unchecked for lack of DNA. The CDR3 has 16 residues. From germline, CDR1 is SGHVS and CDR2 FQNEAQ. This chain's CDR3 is CASSLAGGGALSEQFF.

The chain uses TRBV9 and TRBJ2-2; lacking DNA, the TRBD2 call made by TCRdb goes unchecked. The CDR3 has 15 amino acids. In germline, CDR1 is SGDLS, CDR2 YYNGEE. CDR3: CASSRGGGATGELFF.

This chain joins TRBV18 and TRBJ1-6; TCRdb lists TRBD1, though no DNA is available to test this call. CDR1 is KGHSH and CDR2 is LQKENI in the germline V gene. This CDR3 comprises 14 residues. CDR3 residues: CASSGGGRNSPLHF.

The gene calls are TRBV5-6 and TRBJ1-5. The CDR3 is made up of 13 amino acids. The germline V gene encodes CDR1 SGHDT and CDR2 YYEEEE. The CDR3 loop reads CASSVAANQPQHF.

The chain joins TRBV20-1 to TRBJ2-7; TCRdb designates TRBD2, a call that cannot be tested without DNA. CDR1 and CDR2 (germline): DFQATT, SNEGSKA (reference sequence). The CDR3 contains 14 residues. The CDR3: CSAPSGRSSYEQYF.

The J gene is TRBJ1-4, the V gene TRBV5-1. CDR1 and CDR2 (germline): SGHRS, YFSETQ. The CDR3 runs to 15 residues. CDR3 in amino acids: CASATDSTNEKTVFF.

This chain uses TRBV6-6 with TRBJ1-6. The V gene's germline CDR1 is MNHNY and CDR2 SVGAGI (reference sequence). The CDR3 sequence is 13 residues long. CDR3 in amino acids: CASSYDYNSPLHF.

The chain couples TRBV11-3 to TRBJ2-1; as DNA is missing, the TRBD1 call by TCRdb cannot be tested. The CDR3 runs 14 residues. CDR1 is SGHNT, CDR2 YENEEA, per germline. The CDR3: CASSLEGAYNEQFF.

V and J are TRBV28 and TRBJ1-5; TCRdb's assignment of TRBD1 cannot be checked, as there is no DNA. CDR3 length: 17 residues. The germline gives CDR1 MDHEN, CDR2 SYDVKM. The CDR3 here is CASSFGGGASNNQPQHF.